What follows are 26 T cell receptor beta chains derived from one specimen sequenced in a study of neurological immune-mediated disorders. Via MiXCR, TCRdb re-called the 5' RACE reads, giving one row per CDR3 protein. The repertoire holds about 46,000 distinct CDR3 sequences, about 2% seen once, with more than 2% in the top ten. Material for sequencing was PBMCs. Source of these receptors: a woman aged 40 to 50 with multiple sclerosis.

At least ten counts were recorded for this clonotype. The V gene is TRBV29-1, the J gene TRBJ2-3; tentative D call: TRBD2 (6 bases). CDR3 length: 14 residues. V lost 7 bases and J 0 bases, leaving 14 bases between the germline ends. In germline, CDR1 is SQVTM, CDR2 ANQGSEA. As DNA, the CDR3 is TGCAGCGCCGATAGCGGCCCTAGCACAGATACGCAGTATTTT. Translating gives CSADSGPSTDTQYF.

This clonotype was recorded many times. This chain connects TRBV7-2 to TRBJ2-5; D not certain. The germline gives CDR1 SGHTA, CDR2 FQGNSA. The CDR3 contains 14 residues. V was trimmed by 5 bases and J by 5 bases, leaving 15 bases between them. The CDR3 DNA sequence: TGTGCCAGCAGCCCTCCCCCACTAATGGAGACCCAGTACTTC. Protein product: CASSPPPLMETQYF.

This clonotype was counted many times. The V and J genes are TRBV7-6 and TRBJ1-1; D possibly corresponds to TRBD1 (5 bases). The CDR3 length is 15 residues. The germline V gene encodes CDR1 SGHVS and CDR2 FNYEAQ. V gave up 5 bases and J gave up 1 base, with 14 bases separating them. The CDR3 spells CASSSAWDRNTEAFF. The CDR3, as DNA: TGTGCCAGCAGCAGCGCTTGGGACCGGAACACTGAAGCTTTCTTT.

This clonotype was recorded many times. The chain recombines TRBV5-1 with TRBJ2-1, with TRBD1 matching over 7 bases. The trim removed 2 bases at V and 6 bases at J, leaving 11 bases unmatched. Looked up from germline, CDR1 is SGHRS and CDR2 is YFSETQ. This CDR3 comprises 16 residues. As DNA, the CDR3 is TGCGCCAGCAGCTTCTTCTCTGGACAGGACGGCAATGAGCAGTTCTTC. Protein product: CASSFFSGQDGNEQFF.

A word on this clonotype: A much more abundant neighbour one base away suggests this may be a read error. Since the CDR3 does not end with the conserved phenylalanine or tryptophan, this likely comes from a read error. The rearrangement uses TRBV5-1 and TRBJ2-1; 8 bases are shared with TRBD2. The CDR3 loop spans 15 amino acids. From germline, CDR1 is SGHRS and CDR2 YFSETQ. With 1 base clipped from V and 9 bases from J, the junction kept 9 bases outside the gene matches. In DNA, the CDR3 is TGCGCCAGCAGCTTGATAGAGGCGGGGGGTGCTGAGCAGTTCTGC. Translated: CASSLIEAGGAEQFC.

This clonotype was seen many times. The chain is built from TRBV20-1 and TRBJ1-1; D is ambiguous. V lost 3 bases, J lost 1 base, and 6 bases lay in between. Germline V gene data show CDR1 as DFQATT and CDR2 as SNEGSKA (reference sequence). The CDR3 consists of 12 residues. The CDR3 is CSASFWNTEAFF. The CDR3 nucleotides are TGCAGTGCTAGCTTTTGGAACACTGAAGCTTTCTTT.

This clonotype was detected ten times or more. CDR3 coding DNA: TGTGCCAGCAGCGTCATACCGCACGGAGATACGCAGTATTTT. This translates into CASSVIPHGDTQYF. This chain joins TRBV5-5 and TRBJ2-3; D is ambiguous. Germline CDR1 reads SGHKS; CDR2 reads YYEKEE (reference sequence). This CDR3 comprises 14 residues. Trimming stripped 4 bases from V and 5 bases from J, with 14 bases between.

This clonotype has ten or more counts. V gene TRBV2 combines with J gene TRBJ1-1, with D possibly matching TRBD1 (6 bases). The germline V gene encodes CDR1 SNHLY and CDR2 FYNNEI. The V and J ends lost 0 bases and 4 bases respectively, with 9 bases between them. The CDR3 extends over 14 amino acids. CDR3 in DNA: TGTGCCAGCAGTGAAGCGAGGGGGGGCACTGAAGCTTTCTTT. This gives the protein CASSEARGGTEAFF.

There are many counts of this clonotype. This could be a read error, since a much larger clone is one nucleotide away. The conserved phenylalanine or tryptophan is not found at the CDR3 terminus, so this likely reflects a read error. The V call is TRBV6-5, the J call TRBJ2-2; unclear D gene. With 2 bases removed from V and 5 bases from J, the gap between germline ends came to 6 bases. This CDR3 comprises 13 residues. Germline assignment: CDR1 MNHEY and CDR2 SVGAGI. In nucleotides, the CDR3 is TGTGCCAGCAGTTACGTTGAAACCGGGGAGCTGTTTTGT. This translates into CASSYVETGELFC.

Details on this clonotype: This clone may be a read error of a much larger clone one base away. The chain has TRBV10-3 and TRBJ2-3, with D possibly being TRBD2 (6 bases). The CDR3 contains 12 residues. The V gene lost 3 bases and the J gene lost 10 bases, with 11 bases spanning the gap. Germline V lookup: CDR1 ENHRY, CDR2 SYGVKD. CDR3 sequence reads: CAISDGGEAQYF. CDR3 DNA sequence: TGTGCCATCAGTGACGGCGGGGAAGCGCAGTATTTT.

This clonotype was detected ten times or more. J is TRBJ1-1 and V is TRBV20-1; D is unresolved. Germline V gene sequence: CDR1 DFQATT, CDR2 SNEGSKA (reference sequence). V was pared by 4 bases and J by 2 bases, with 11 bases between. CDR3 length equals 13 residues. CDR3 coding DNA: TGCAGTGCTATCATCAGGAGAAACACTGAAGCTTTCTTT. Amino acid sequence: CSAIIRRNTEAFF.

Ten or more counts support this clonotype. The chain is built from TRBV12-3 or TRBV12-4 and TRBJ1-1; 9 bases match TRBD1. V shed 4 bases and J 4 bases; nucleotides not matched to a gene: 1. The CDR3 is 13 residues long. The CDR3 is CASSSQGATEAFF. In DNA, the CDR3 is TGTGCCAGCAGTTCACAGGGGGCCACTGAAGCTTTCTTT.

This clonotype was detected many times. The V and J genes are TRBV11-2 and TRBJ2-3, with TRBD2 matching 10 bases. The CDR3 loop spans 15 amino acids. CDR1 and CDR2 (germline): SGHAT, FQNNGV. After removal of 5 bases from V and 6 bases from J, the junction contained 8 bases not matched to a gene. CDR3 nucleotide sequence: TGTGCCAGCAGCCGGATCCTAGCGGGGGTTGATACGCAGTATTTT. Translated, it gives CASSRILAGVDTQYF.

In its sample, this clonotype was seen many times. V usage is TRBV20-1 and J usage is TRBJ2-2; 11 bases align to TRBD2. The length of the CDR3 is 16 residues. Germline V CDR1 and CDR2: DFQATT, SNEGSKA (reference sequence). The ends lost 6 bases at V and 6 bases at J; junction bases unmatched: 12. CDR3 in DNA: TGCAGTGCAAAACCTTCTAGCGGGGGGACCGCCGGGGAGCTGTTTTTT. Its protein product is CSAKPSSGGTAGELFF.

This clonotype was detected ten times or more. The V call is TRBV6-1, the J call TRBJ1-5, with unresolved D. V was pared by 1 base and J by 0 bases, with 10 bases between. The germline V gene encodes CDR1 MNHNS and CDR2 SASEGT. The CDR3 consists of 16 residues. The CDR3 sequence: CASSEGLTFSNQPQHF. DNA of the CDR3: TGTGCCAGCAGTGAAGGGCTCACCTTTAGCAATCAGCCCCAGCATTTT.

There are many counts of this clonotype. The chain recombines TRBV20-1 with TRBJ2-3; D is unresolved. The CDR3 is 10 residues long. CDR1 and CDR2 (germline): DFQATT, SNEGSKA (reference sequence). The ends were cut back, 8 bases at V and 6 bases at J, with 9 bases in the middle. CDR3 sequence (DNA): TGCAGTCCTCTGGGGGATACGCAGTATTTT. Translation gives CSPLGDTQYF.

The sample holds a few counts of this clonotype. This may come from a read error, since a much larger clone is one base off. V is TRBV7-9 and J is TRBJ2-2; 13 positions match TRBD2. This CDR3 is built from 16 residues. From germline, CDR1 is SEHNR and CDR2 FQNEAQ (reference sequence). CDR3 in DNA: TGTGTCAGCACCCCACTAGCGGGGGGGGTCACCGGGGAGCTGTTTTTT. Translation: CVSTPLAGGVTGELFF.

This clonotype was seen many times. The V and J genes are TRBV20-1 and TRBJ2-1, with D tentatively TRBD1 or TRBD2 (5 bases each). There are 14 residues in the CDR3. The V end lost 0 bases, the J end lost 0 bases, and 6 bases lay between the germline ends. CDR1 is DFQATT and CDR2 is SNEGSKA in the germline V gene (reference sequence). CDR3: CSARDGGSYNEQFF. DNA for the CDR3: TGCAGTGCTAGAGATGGGGGCTCCTACAATGAGCAGTTCTTC.

Ten or more counts support this clonotype. This chain joins TRBV5-1 and TRBJ2-4; D ambiguous. V lost 0 bases to trimming and J lost 7 bases, with 5 bases between them. CDR1 and CDR2 from the germline V gene are SGHRS and YFSETQ. The CDR3 consists of 12 residues. The chain's CDR3 is CASSLDGNIQYF. As DNA, the CDR3 is TGCGCCAGCAGCTTGGACGGGAACATTCAGTACTTC.

This clonotype was picked up many times. CDR3 residues: CASSLAGVGEQYF. DNA for the CDR3: TGCGCCAGCAGCTTGGCCGGAGTCGGCGAGCAGTACTTC. The V and J genes are TRBV5-1 and TRBJ2-7; the D is unclear. The V end was cut by 0 bases, the J end by 6 bases, with 10 bases between. CDR3 size: 13 residues. The V gene's germline CDR1 is SGHRS and CDR2 YFSETQ. Drawing the rest from reference TRBV5-1 and TRBJ2-7, the complete variable domain is KAGVTQTPRYLIKTRGQQVTLSCSPISGHRSVSWYQQTPGQGLQFLFEYFSETQRNKGNFPGRFSGRQFSNSRSEMNVSTLELGDSALYLCASSLAGVGEQYFGPGTRLTVT.

This clonotype appeared a few times. The gene calls are TRBV6-2 or TRBV6-3 and TRBJ2-6, with 7 nucleotides matching TRBD1. V shed 6 bases and J 3 bases; nucleotides not matched to a gene: 11. The germline V gene has CDR1 MNHEY and CDR2 SVGEGT. The CDR3 covers 17 residues. CDR3 in DNA: TGTGCCAGCAGCGGGCCCGACAGGGTACGTGGGGCCAACGTCCTGACTTTC. It translates to CASSGPDRVRGANVLTF.

This clonotype was seen repeatedly, ten times or more. V and J are TRBV29-1 and TRBJ2-7; maybe TRBD1 (6 bases). Trimming removed 6 bases from V and 4 bases from J, with 16 bases in between. The CDR3 has 13 residues. The germline CDR1 and CDR2 sequences are SQVTM and ANQGSEA. CDR3 DNA sequence: TGCAGCGTCGCCGGGACAACTACTTACGAGCAGTACTTC. It encodes CSVAGTTTYEQYF.

This clonotype was recorded at least ten times. The gene calls are TRBV20-1 and TRBJ1-2, with TRBD1 identical over 10 bases. After removal of 0 bases from V and 2 bases from J, the junction contained 3 bases not matched to a gene. Germline lookup yields CDR1 DFQATT and CDR2 SNEGSKA (reference sequence). This CDR3 contains 15 residues. CDR3: CSAREPGQGNYGYTF. For the CDR3, the DNA is TGCAGTGCTAGAGAGCCGGGACAGGGGAACTATGGCTACACCTTC.

Ten or more counts support this clonotype. The V gene is TRBV5-1, the J gene TRBJ1-5, with D unclear. Germline lookup yields CDR1 SGHRS and CDR2 YFSETQ. The CDR3 has 13 amino acids. V lost 4 bases and J 5 bases, leaving 10 bases between the germline ends. The CDR3 sequence: CASSQDLYQPQHF. CDR3 DNA: TGCGCCAGCAGCCAGGACCTATATCAGCCCCAGCATTTT.

This clonotype was observed a few times. The rearrangement links TRBV9 to TRBJ2-5; D gene unclear. In germline, CDR1 is SGDLS, CDR2 YYNGEE. The V gene lost 1 base and the J gene lost 1 base, with 8 bases spanning the gap. The CDR3 has 14 residues. This CDR3 is CASSVTDTQETQYF. The CDR3 DNA sequence: TGTGCCAGCAGCGTAACTGACACCCAAGAGACCCAGTACTTC.

Many counts were recorded for this clonotype. This chain joins TRBV7-8 and TRBJ1-5; D is possibly TRBD1 (6 bases). With 5 bases removed from V and 0 bases from J, the gap between germline ends came to 23 bases. Germline V lookup: CDR1 SGHVS, CDR2 FQNEAQ. This CDR3 has 19 amino acids. In DNA, the CDR3 is TGTGCCAGCAGCACCTCCGGAGGGGGGAACTTATATAGCAATCAGCCCCAGCATTTT. Amino acid sequence: CASSTSGGGNLYSNQPQHF.